This T cell receptor (beta chain) was identified during a study of blood T cell repertoires in COVID-19 (dated by TCRdb to the early 2020s). The study in broad terms: Samples from collaborators originated in the United States, Italy and Spain and spanned both the acute and convalescent phases of COVID-19. The dataset comprised deeply sampled blood TCRbeta repertoires from subjects exposed to, actively infected with, or recovered from COVID-19. The material from the prospective study consisted of cDNA or gDNA derived from T cells, B-cell-depleted T cells, or PBMCs. Where available, HLA class I and class II types were obtained from metadata supplied by the sample provider rather than from assay-based typing. The samples were drawn from the first 160 participants of the ongoing ImmuneRACE study and from more than 1,000 subjects provided by 6 global collaborators. Nearly every sample came with metadata listing a de-identified subject ID, COVID-19 status, age in years and sex. The repertoires were released in a freely available public database meant as a resource for research on the immune response to SARS-CoV-2. Summary of the overall study and its limitations: Clinical and demographic metadata were provided uncurated, with the amount varying by source and participant.

For this clone: Its antigen is currently not known. The sample holds no much larger clone one base away, and base qualities are not on file.

Each collaborating institution followed its own protocols to collect whole blood in K2EDTA tubes. For TCRbeta analysis, collaborators shipped samples as frozen whole blood, isolated PBMCs, or DNA extracted from either of those sample types. Sequences SGHDT (CDR1) and YYEEEE (CDR2) are obtained from the germline V gene. V is pared back by 0 bases and J by 7 bases, with 13 bases lying between the germline termini. Reading from cysteine to phenylalanine, the CDR3 counts 15 amino acids. Only the CDR3 portion is preserved as DNA: 45 bases, with reading frame beginning at the first base. TCRbeta CDR3 regions were amplified from genomic DNA using the immunoSEQ Assay, a bias-controlled multiplex PCR. As for how the authors treated the data: Within the assay, amplification of reference gene primers was used to estimate how many nucleated cells each sample contained. Sequence reads were collapsed and filtered to measure the absolute abundance of every unique TCRbeta CDR3 rearrangement. Productive Simpson clonality was computed per sample as the square root of Simpson's diversity index over productive rearrangements. TCRdb limited this immuneACCESS table to in-frame rearrangements with V and J called. A share of clones is missing; checked studies link under half to unresolved V genes, and the rest is unexplained. That table is the source of V, J and clone size, and D and trimming were worked out from the DNA. Here the sample has 56,000 or so clones; 85% occur a single time. About 9.4% of the sample is held by the ten biggest clonotypes.

Sample: peripheral blood. This sequence uses TRBV5-6 and TRBJ1-4; TRBD1 might be the D gene, on 5 matching bases. This clonotype originated in a human donor in a cohort sampled during active COVID-19. The nucleotides are TGTGCCAGCAGCTTGGACAGGATTAATGCTGAAAAACTGTTTTTT. Its protein is CASSLDRINAEKLFF.